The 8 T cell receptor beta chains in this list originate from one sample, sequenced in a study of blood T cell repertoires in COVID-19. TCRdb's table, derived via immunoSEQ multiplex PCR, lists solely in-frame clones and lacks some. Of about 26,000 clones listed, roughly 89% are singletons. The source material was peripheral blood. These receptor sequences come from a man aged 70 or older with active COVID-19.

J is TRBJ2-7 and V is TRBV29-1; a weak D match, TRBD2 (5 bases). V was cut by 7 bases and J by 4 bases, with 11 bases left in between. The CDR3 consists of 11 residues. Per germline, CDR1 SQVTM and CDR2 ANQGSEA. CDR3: CSASGMYEQYF. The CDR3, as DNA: TGCAGCGCCTCCGGGATGTACGAGCAGTACTTC.

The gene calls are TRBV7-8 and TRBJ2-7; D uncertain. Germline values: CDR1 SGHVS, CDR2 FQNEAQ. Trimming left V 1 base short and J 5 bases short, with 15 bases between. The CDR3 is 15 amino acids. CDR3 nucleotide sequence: TGTGCCAGCAGCTTAGACCTCCCAGGAAGGAACGAGCAGTACTTC. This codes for CASSLDLPGRNEQYF.

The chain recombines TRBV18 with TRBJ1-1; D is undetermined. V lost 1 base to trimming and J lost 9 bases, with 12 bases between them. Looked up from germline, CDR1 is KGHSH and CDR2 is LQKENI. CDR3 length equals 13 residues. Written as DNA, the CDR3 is TGTGCCAGCTCACCACGGAGGGAGAGCCAAGCTTTCTTT. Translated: CASSPRRESQAFF.

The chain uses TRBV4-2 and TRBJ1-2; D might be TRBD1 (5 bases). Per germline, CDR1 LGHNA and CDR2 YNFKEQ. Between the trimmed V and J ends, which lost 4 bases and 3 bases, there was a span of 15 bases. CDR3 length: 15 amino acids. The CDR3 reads CASSPHGGEHYGYTF. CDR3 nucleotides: TGTGCCAGCAGCCCCCACGGAGGGGAACACTATGGCTACACCTTC.

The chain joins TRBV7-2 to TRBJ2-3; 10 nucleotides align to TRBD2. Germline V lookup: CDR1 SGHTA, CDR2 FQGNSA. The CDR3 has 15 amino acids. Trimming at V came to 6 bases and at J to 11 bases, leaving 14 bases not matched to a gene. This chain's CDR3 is CASRPNSGGSNEQYF. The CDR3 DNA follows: TGTGCCAGCAGACCTAATAGCGGGGGGAGCAACGAGCAGTATTTT.

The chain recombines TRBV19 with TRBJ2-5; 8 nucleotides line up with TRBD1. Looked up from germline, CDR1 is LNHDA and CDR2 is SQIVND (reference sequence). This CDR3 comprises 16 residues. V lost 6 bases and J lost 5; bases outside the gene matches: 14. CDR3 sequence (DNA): TGTGCCAGTAGCAAAAGACAGGGGAACGGACGGGAGACCCAGTACTTC. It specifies CASSKRQGNGRETQYF.

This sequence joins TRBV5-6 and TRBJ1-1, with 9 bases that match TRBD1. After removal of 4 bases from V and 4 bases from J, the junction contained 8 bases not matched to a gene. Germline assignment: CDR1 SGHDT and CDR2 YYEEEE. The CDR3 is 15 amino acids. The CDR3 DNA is TGTGCCAGCAGCCCCTCTACAGGGGGCACCACTGAAGCTTTCTTT. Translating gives CASSPSTGGTTEAFF.

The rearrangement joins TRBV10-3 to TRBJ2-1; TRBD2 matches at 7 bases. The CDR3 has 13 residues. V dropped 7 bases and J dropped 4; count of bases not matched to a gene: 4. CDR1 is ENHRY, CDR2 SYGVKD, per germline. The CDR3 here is CAITTGGYNEQFF. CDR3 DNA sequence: TGTGCCATCACCACCGGGGGGTACAATGAGCAGTTCTTC.